These 14 T cell receptor beta chains came from one sample sequenced in a study of shared clonotypes between healthy human individuals. Naive CD8 cells, CD45RO-negative and positively selected for CCR7, excluded terminally differentiated effector memory CD45RA+ cells. The method was immunoSEQ multiplex PCR; TCRdb's version includes in-frame clones alone and lacks a portion of them. The table records about 750,000 clones, almost 95% of them present only once. The sample consisted of naive CD8+ T cells sorted from blood. These receptors all come from a man aged 25 to 45 in good health.

This clone was seen a few times. The V gene is TRBV11-2, the J gene TRBJ2-4; D is unclear. Germline CDR1 SGHAT, CDR2 FQNNGV. The CDR3 is 12 amino acids. Trimming shortened V by 4 bases and J by 3 bases, and 4 bases separated the two germline ends. The CDR3 loop reads CASSSSKNIQYF. Written as DNA, the CDR3 is TGTGCCAGCAGCTCCAGCAAAAACATTCAGTACTTC.

The V and J genes are TRBV7-6 and TRBJ2-1; D call uncertain. The CDR3 loop spans 14 amino acids. Germline loops: CDR1 SGHVS, CDR2 FNYEAQ. V lost 0 bases and J 6 bases, leaving 9 bases between the germline ends. The DNA for the CDR3 is TGTGCCAGCAGCTTAGCCCGGGTTTCCAATGAGCAGTTCTTC. It is translated as CASSLARVSNEQFF.

In DNA, the CDR3 is TGCGCCAGCCGCCCACGTATTAGCGGGGAGCTGTTTTTT. Amino acids: CASRPRISGELFF. The chain uses TRBV5-1 and TRBJ2-2; no definite D call. The germline CDR1 and CDR2 sequences are SGHRS and YFSETQ. The V end was cut by 7 bases, the J end by 7 bases, with 14 bases between. The CDR3 sequence is 13 residues long. The full variable domain, with the rest looked up from reference TRBV5-1 and TRBJ2-2, is KAGVTQTPRYLIKTRGQQVTLSCSPISGHRSVSWYQQTPGQGLQFLFEYFSETQRNKGNFPGRFSGRQFSNSRSEMNVSTLELGDSALYLCASRPRISGELFFGEGSRLTVL.

CDR3 DNA sequence: TGTGCCAGTAGCCCGTTGGGGGATACGCAGTATTTT. Its translation is CASSPLGDTQYF. This chain uses TRBV19 with TRBJ2-3; the D is unclear. Germline V CDR1 and CDR2: LNHDA, SQIVND (reference sequence). The CDR3 runs 12 residues. V lost 6 bases and J 6 bases, leaving 10 bases between the germline ends.

The J gene is TRBJ1-5, the V gene TRBV15, with TRBD1 matching over 7 bases. This CDR3 region has 16 residues. The germline CDR1 and CDR2 sequences are LNHNV and YYDKDF (reference sequence). J lost 4 bases, V lost 2 bases, and 8 bases had no gene match. The CDR3 DNA follows: TGTGCCACCAGCAGAAATTCGGGACAGCTAAATCAGCCCCAGCATTTT. It is translated as CATSRNSGQLNQPQHF. The full variable domain, rest sourced from reference TRBV15 and TRBJ1-5, is DAMVIQNPRYQVTQFGKPVTLSCSQTLNHNVMYWYQQKSSQAPKLLFHYYDKDFNNEADTPDNFQSRRPNTSFCFLDIRSPGLGDTAMYLCATSRNSGQLNQPQHFGDGTRLSIL.

The V gene is TRBV7-9, the J gene TRBJ2-7; 7 nucleotides align to TRBD1. This CDR3 spans 12 amino acids. Germline CDR1 is SEHNR and CDR2 is FQNEAQ (reference sequence). Unmatched junction bases numbered 4, after V lost 6 bases and J lost 5 bases. This CDR3 reads CASSLDRDEQYF. The CDR3 nucleotides are TGTGCCAGCAGTCTAGACAGGGACGAGCAGTACTTC.

V gene TRBV19 combines with J gene TRBJ2-1, with TRBD2 matching 8 bases. Germline CDR1 reads LNHDA; CDR2 reads SQIVND (reference sequence). Trimming at V came to 8 bases and at J to 6 bases, leaving 18 bases not matched to a gene. The CDR3 is 17 residues long. CDR3 region: CASSDSLIGRGGNEQFF. CDR3 bases: TGTGCCAGTTCCGATTCTCTGATCGGGAGGGGGGGCAATGAGCAGTTCTTC.

The chain employs TRBV7-3 and TRBJ2-1; 9 bases align to TRBD2. Unmatched junction bases numbered 10, after V lost 5 bases and J lost 8 bases. This CDR3 contains 15 residues. Germline CDR1 and CDR2: SGHTA and FQGTGA. Here the CDR3 reads CASSRLGTSLDEQFF. CDR3 in DNA: TGTGCCAGCAGCAGGTTAGGGACTAGCCTGGATGAGCAGTTCTTC. The variable domain in full, completed from reference TRBV7-3 and TRBJ2-1, reads GAGVSQTPSNKVTEKGKYVELRCDPISGHTALYWYRQSLGQGPEFLIYFQGTGAADDSGLPNDRFFAVRPEGSVSTLKIQRTERGDSAVYLCASSRLGTSLDEQFFGPGTRLTVL.

The V and J genes are TRBV5-1 and TRBJ2-3; TRBD2 agrees at 10 bases. With 7 bases clipped from V and 6 bases from J, the junction kept 17 bases outside the gene matches. This CDR3 comprises 17 residues. Germline V CDR1 and CDR2: SGHRS, YFSETQ. The CDR3 loop reads CASSQSGLAGVGDTQYF. The CDR3 DNA reads as TGCGCCAGCTCACAATCCGGGCTAGCGGGAGTAGGGGATACGCAGTATTTT.

The chain carries TRBV5-1 and TRBJ1-3; D is ambiguous. V lost 2 bases and J 16 bases, leaving 13 bases between the germline ends. The CDR3 runs to 11 residues. Germline CDR1 is SGHRS and CDR2 is YFSETQ. CDR3 sequence (DNA): TGCGCCAGCAGCTTTGGCATGAACATTTATTTT. The encoded protein is CASSFGMNIYF. Full variable domain (missing parts from reference TRBV5-1 and TRBJ1-3): KAGVTQTPRYLIKTRGQQVTLSCSPISGHRSVSWYQQTPGQGLQFLFEYFSETQRNKGNFPGRFSGRQFSNSRSEMNVSTLELGDSALYLCASSFGMNIYFGEGSWLTVV.

In its sample, this clone was seen once. The rearrangement links TRBV15 to TRBJ2-7; TRBD1 matches at 10 bases. The junction had 11 bases not matched to a gene; V was cut back by 5 bases and J by 4 bases. This CDR3 comprises 16 residues. Germline values: CDR1 LNHNV, CDR2 YYDKDF (reference sequence). CDR3 residues: CATSGPGQGTIYEQYF. For the CDR3, the DNA is TGTGCCACCAGCGGACCGGGACAGGGGACAATATACGAGCAGTACTTC. The entire variable domain, with the rest obtained from reference TRBV15 and TRBJ2-7, is as follows: DAMVIQNPRYQVTQFGKPVTLSCSQTLNHNVMYWYQQKSSQAPKLLFHYYDKDFNNEADTPDNFQSRRPNTSFCFLDIRSPGLGDTAMYLCATSGPGQGTIYEQYFGPGTRLTVT.

V usage is TRBV27 and J usage is TRBJ2-7; D remains ambiguous. CDR3 size: 13 residues. The germline CDR1 and CDR2 sequences are MNHEY and SMNVEV (reference sequence). Trimming removed 2 bases from V and 2 bases from J, with 7 bases in between. The CDR3 is CASSLTQTYEQYF. The DNA for the CDR3 is TGTGCCAGCAGTTTAACACAGACCTACGAGCAGTACTTC.

V gene TRBV30 combines with J gene TRBJ1-1; 9 nucleotides agree with TRBD1. V shed 2 bases and J 5 bases; nucleotides not matched to a gene: 6. The CDR3 loop spans 14 amino acids. CDR1 is GTSNPN and CDR2 is SVGIG in the germline V gene (reference sequence). In DNA form, the CDR3 reads TGTGCCTGGAGTACTGGACAGGGGAGAACTGAAGCTTTCTTT. Its translation is CAWSTGQGRTEAFF.

The V call is TRBV7-9, the J call TRBJ2-2; D is ambiguous. In germline, CDR1 is SEHNR, CDR2 FQNEAQ (reference sequence). Trimming shortened V by 8 bases and J by 6 bases, and 16 bases separated the two germline ends. The CDR3 extends over 14 amino acids. The CDR3 nucleotides read TGTGCCAGCGCGGACCCAGTAGGACCCGGGGAGCTGTTTTTT. Its translation is CASADPVGPGELFF.